The rows below give T cell receptor beta chains drawn from one sample of a study of T cells after somatic rescue of genetic block. Generated by immunoSEQ multiplex PCR, the TCRdb table keeps only in-frame clones and is missing some. The sample lists under 15,000 clones, around 72% occurring once. Sequencing was done on a sample of peripheral blood mononuclear cells (PBMCs). The origin of the receptors is a boy between 10 and 17 years old. The CDR3 runs from the conserved cysteine through the conserved F or W. D genes are given only for firm matches. Clone size is shown for a subset of rows, as once, few, many or a class of expanded clone.

.	.	TRBV7-9	15	TRBJ2-7	CASSSRHPQVAEQYF	TGTGCCAGCAGCTCTCGTCACCCCCAAGTAGCCGAGCAGTACTTC
.	TRBD1	TRBV5-6	14	TRBJ2-7	CASSLEGQTYEQYF	TGTGCCAGCAGCTTGGAGGGACAGACCTACGAGCAGTACTTC
few	.	TRBV6-5	16	TRBJ2-7	CASSYSLPPGAYEQYF	TGTGCCAGCAGTTACTCCCTTCCCCCTGGTGCCTACGAGCAGTACTTC
few	.	TRBV28	12	TRBJ2-2	CASSFRTGELFF	TGTGCCAGCAGTTTCAGGACCGGGGAGCTGTTTTTT
.	.	TRBV7-9	16	TRBJ1-3	CASSLERFSSGNTIYF	TGTGCCAGCAGCTTAGAGAGGTTTAGCTCTGGAAACACCATATATTTT
.	TRBD1	TRBV10-3	12	TRBJ2-7	CAIGQGSYEQYF	TGTGCCATCGGACAGGGGTCCTACGAGCAGTACTTC
.	.	TRBV5-1	17	TRBJ1-1	CASSPRELGGLNTEAFF	TGCGCCAGCAGCCCAAGGGAGCTAGGGGGATTGAACACTGAAGCTTTCTTT
few	TRBD1	TRBV7-9	16	TRBJ2-3	CASSLTRQGRTDTQYF	TGTGCCAGCAGCTTAACCCGACAGGGTCGCACAGATACGCAGTATTTT
.	TRBD2	TRBV7-2	17	TRBJ2-1	CASSFTLAPNLYNEQFF	TGTGCCAGCAGCTTTACACTAGCGCCAAACCTTTACAATGAGCAGTTCTTC
.	TRBD2	TRBV14	15	TRBJ2-3	CAKVSGGGIIDTQYF	TGTGCCAAAGTTAGCGGGGGGGGCATAATAGATACGCAGTATTTT
few	TRBD2	TRBV19	15	TRBJ2-2	CASNRGTSSTGELFF	TGTGCCAGTAACCGAGGGACTAGCTCCACCGGGGAGCTGTTTTTT
.	.	TRBV21-1	13	TRBJ2-7	CASSKDCGYEQYF	TGTGCCAGCAGCAAAGACTGCGGCTACGAGCAGTACTTC
.	.	TRBV7-8	14	TRBJ1-2	CASSLDAVNYGYTF	TGTGCCAGCAGCTTAGATGCCGTTAACTATGGCTACACCTTC
.	.	TRBV2	12	TRBJ2-4	CASTAGVDIQYF	TGTGCCAGCACGGCTGGGGTGGACATTCAGTACTTC
few	TRBD1	TRBV2	14	TRBJ2-5	CASSAGRGLETQYF	TGTGCCAGCAGTGCGGGCAGGGGGCTTGAGACCCAGTACTTC
.	TRBD1	TRBV6-5	15	TRBJ2-7	CASSFHRTGKGEQYF	TGTGCCAGCAGTTTCCATCGGACAGGGAAGGGCGAGCAGTACTTC
.	.	TRBV10-3	15	TRBJ1-4	CAISESLKTNEKLFF	TGTGCCATCAGTGAGTCACTGAAAACTAATGAAAAACTGTTTTTT
.	.	TRBV6-6	12	TRBJ1-2	CASTRQGYGYTF	TGTGCCAGCACCAGGCAGGGGTATGGCTACACCTTC
.	TRBD2	TRBV6-5	14	TRBJ2-5	CASSQRGAKKTQYF	TGTGCCAGCAGTCAGCGGGGGGCCAAGAAGACCCAGTACTTC
few	TRBD2	TRBV28	16	TRBJ2-5	CASALGLAGPQETQYF	TGTGCCAGCGCCCTGGGACTAGCGGGGCCCCAAGAGACCCAGTACTTC
.	.	TRBV6-1	14	TRBJ1-1	CAAEWGQMNTEAFF	TGTGCCGCTGAATGGGGGCAGATGAACACTGAAGCTTTCTTT
.	.	TRBV6-1	17	TRBJ2-1	CAISEPFSGSSYNEQFF	TGTGCCATCAGTGAACCCTTTAGCGGCAGCTCCTACAATGAGCAGTTCTTC